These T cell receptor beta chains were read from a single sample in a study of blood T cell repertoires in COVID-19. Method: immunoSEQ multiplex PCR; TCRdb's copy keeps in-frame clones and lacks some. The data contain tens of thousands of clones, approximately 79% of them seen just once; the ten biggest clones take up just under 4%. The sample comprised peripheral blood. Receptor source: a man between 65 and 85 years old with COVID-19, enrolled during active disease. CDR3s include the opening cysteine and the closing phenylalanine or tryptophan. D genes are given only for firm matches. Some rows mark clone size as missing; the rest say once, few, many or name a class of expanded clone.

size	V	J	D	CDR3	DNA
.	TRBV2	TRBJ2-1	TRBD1	CAITPDRGYNEQFF	TGTGCCATCACCCCGGACAGGGGCTACAATGAGCAGTTCTTC
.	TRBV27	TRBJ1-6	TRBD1	CASSLGQGESPLHF	TGTGCCAGCAGTTTGGGACAGGGGGAATCACCCCTCCACTTT
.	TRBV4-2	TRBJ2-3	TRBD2	CASSLAGEGWTDTQYF	TGTGCCAGTTCCTTAGCGGGAGAAGGCTGGACAGATACGCAGTATTTT
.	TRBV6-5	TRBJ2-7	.	CATRRGSSYEQYF	TGTGCCACCCGGAGAGGGTCCTCCTACGAGCAGTACTTC
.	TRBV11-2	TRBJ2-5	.	CASSHLGRRQETQYF	TGTGCCAGCAGCCATCTGGGGCGTCGACAAGAGACCCAGTACTTC
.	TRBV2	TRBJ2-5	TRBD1	CASRPSRTGRETQYF	TGTGCCAGCAGGCCGTCCCGGACAGGGAGGGAGACCCAGTACTTC
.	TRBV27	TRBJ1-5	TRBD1	CASSSDREWQPQHF	TGTGCCAGCAGTTCTGACAGGGAGTGGCAGCCCCAGCATTTT
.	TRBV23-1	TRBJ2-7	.	CASRRKIGTLSYEQYF	TGCGCCAGCAGGCGGAAGATAGGGACTCTTTCCTACGAGCAGTACTTC
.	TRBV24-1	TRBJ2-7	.	CATSDGFPGGEQYF	TGTGCCACCAGTGATGGCTTTCCCGGGGGTGAGCAGTACTTC
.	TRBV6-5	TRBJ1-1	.	CASSYSSVPPEAFF	TGTGCCAGCAGTTACTCATCAGTGCCTCCTGAAGCTTTCTTT
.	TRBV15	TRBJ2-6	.	CATNSGANVLTF	TGTGCCACCAACTCGGGGGCCAACGTCCTGACTTTC
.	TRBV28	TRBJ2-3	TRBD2	CASSLIRAGGDTQYF	TGTGCCAGCAGTTTGATAAGGGCGGGAGGGGATACGCAGTATTTT
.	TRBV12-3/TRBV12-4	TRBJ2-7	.	CASSRGGEQYF	TGTGCCAGCAGTAGAGGGGGCGAGCAGTACTTC
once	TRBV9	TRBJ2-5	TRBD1	CASSPRTGVETQYF	TGTGCCAGCAGCCCCCGGACAGGGGTCGAGACCCAGTACTTC
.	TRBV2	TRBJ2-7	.	CASSVSRSYEQYF	TGTGCCAGCAGTGTATCTAGATCCTACGAGCAGTACTTC
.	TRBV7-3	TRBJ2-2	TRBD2	CASSRGVPGELFF	TGTGCCAGCAGTCGGGGGGTGCCCGGGGAGCTGTTTTTT
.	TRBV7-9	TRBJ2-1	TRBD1	CASSPRGQDYNEQFF	TGTGCCAGCAGCCCCCGGGGACAGGACTACAATGAGCAGTTCTTC